This TCR beta chain is drawn from a study of cytomegalovirus exposure and HLA in healthy donors. Study summary: Among the 300 to 500 donors who were genotyped, 70% to 90% fell in the genetic ancestry cluster that is associated with self-reported Caucasian donors.

Study-level results: Later analysis identified 15,000 to 20,000 TCR beta sequences associated with HLA alleles, using a false discovery rate threshold of 0.05. Serostatus for CMV was the only available immune exposure information.

This clone has only a few counts. What it binds is not known. Each donor's status was that of a healthy bone marrow donor. PCR used 60 Vbeta primers and 13 Jbeta primers. Sequenced by immunoSEQ multiplex PCR; TCRdb stores in-frame clones only, minus some. In the table there are 170,000 or so clones, more than 70% of which are singletons. This sequence originates from a boy aged 2 to 10 in good health and CMV-seronegative. Specimen: PBMCs.

This CDR3 reads CSGGTGVNTGELFF. The CDR3, as DNA: TGCAGCGGCGGGACAGGGGTAAACACCGGGGAGCTGTTTTTT. The chain is built from TRBV29-1 and TRBJ2-2; the match to TRBD1 covers 10 bases. V trimming: 7 bases; J trimming: 2 bases; junction bases outside the gene matches: 4. There are 14 residues in the CDR3. Looked up from germline, CDR1 is SQVTM and CDR2 is ANQGSEA.